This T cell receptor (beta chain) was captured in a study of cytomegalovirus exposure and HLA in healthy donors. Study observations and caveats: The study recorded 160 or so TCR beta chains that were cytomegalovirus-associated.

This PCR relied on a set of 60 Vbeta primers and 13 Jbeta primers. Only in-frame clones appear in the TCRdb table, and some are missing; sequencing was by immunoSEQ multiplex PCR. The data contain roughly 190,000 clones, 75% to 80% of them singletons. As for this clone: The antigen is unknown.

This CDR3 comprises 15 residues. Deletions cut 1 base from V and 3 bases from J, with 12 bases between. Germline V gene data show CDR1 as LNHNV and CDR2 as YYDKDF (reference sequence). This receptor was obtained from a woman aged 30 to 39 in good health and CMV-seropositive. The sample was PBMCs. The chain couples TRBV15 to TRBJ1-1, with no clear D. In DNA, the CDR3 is TGTGCCACCAGCAGAGTAGGCGGGCGAGACACTGAAGCTTTCTTT. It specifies CATSRVGGRDTEAFF.